These T cell receptor beta chains were read from a single sample in a study of cytomegalovirus exposure and HLA in healthy donors. Sequencing used immunoSEQ multiplex PCR; TCRdb keeps in-frame clones, though not all of them. The repertoire holds approximately 150,000 clones, around nine tenths seen once, with approximately 0.85% in the top ten. Source material: PBMCs. Receptor source: a woman under 40 in good health and CMV-seronegative. Each CDR3 is given with its conserved first and last residue.

cdr3_aa: CASSVDRETQYF; v_call: TRBV5-1
cdr3_aa: CASSLVLQGGYTF; v_call: TRBV5-1
cdr3_aa: CASSEALRGENGYTF; v_call: TRBV6-1
cdr3_aa: CASSQVGLSNTGELFF; v_call: TRBV4-1
cdr3_aa: CASSLWGVAGAEETQYF; v_call: TRBV27
cdr3_aa: CASSLAREPGSSGYTF; v_call: TRBV7-9
cdr3_aa: CASSSPGRSTDTQYF; v_call: TRBV5-4
cdr3_aa: CASRLTGLETQYF; v_call: TRBV6-1
cdr3_aa: CASSQDRGSLFSYTF; v_call: TRBV4-2
cdr3_aa: CASSLLRGLAGGITDTQYF; v_call: TRBV28
cdr3_aa: CASSLAGGGEYGYTF; v_call: TRBV5-1
cdr3_aa: CAWNTQGVGNQPQHF; v_call: TRBV30
cdr3_aa: CASSEAGRGVEKLFF; v_call: TRBV2
cdr3_aa: CASSPTWNTGELFF; v_call: TRBV27
cdr3_aa: CASSYSVTGNYGYTF; v_call: TRBV6-5
cdr3_aa: CASSFLGAGEAFF; v_call: TRBV27
cdr3_aa: CASSLLGQGANEQYF; v_call: TRBV13
cdr3_aa: CASSLGGNYEQYF; v_call: TRBV5-1
cdr3_aa: CASSQVEAGGTYEQYF; v_call: TRBV4-2
cdr3_aa: CASRSSYGTIQETQYF; v_call: TRBV12-2
cdr3_aa: CASSVVTGYEQYF; v_call: TRBV9
cdr3_aa: CASSVGEWVTGGVVTEAFF; v_call: TRBV9
cdr3_aa: CASSPDRSSYEQYF; v_call: TRBV5-4
cdr3_aa: CATSREIRTVIAKNIQYF; v_call: TRBV15
cdr3_aa: CASSLEVYRVLNTEAFF; v_call: TRBV7-9
cdr3_aa: CASSQVRGAYNEQFF; v_call: TRBV4-1
cdr3_aa: CASSQTLAGKNTQYF; v_call: TRBV4-3
cdr3_aa: CASSPPLRGFDEQFF; v_call: TRBV6-6
cdr3_aa: CASSLPPSGELFF; v_call: TRBV11-3
cdr3_aa: CSGETDTQYF; v_call: TRBV29-1
cdr3_aa: CATDRSEAFF; v_call: TRBV12-5
cdr3_aa: CASSLGRGQGETQYF; v_call: TRBV7-6
cdr3_aa: CSVVTRATGIYEQYF; v_call: TRBV29-1
cdr3_aa: CASPQGLSGNTIYF; v_call: TRBV5-1
cdr3_aa: CASSLEASGGSSNTGELFF; v_call: TRBV5-8
cdr3_aa: CASSLVGAQGSGNTIYF; v_call: TRBV5-1
cdr3_aa: CASSSGDRVYNEQFF; v_call: TRBV11-1
cdr3_aa: CASRAGTGHNQPQHF; v_call: TRBV6-1
cdr3_aa: CASSKTGFYGYTF; v_call: TRBV5-4
cdr3_aa: CASSLDAGSNYGYTF; v_call: TRBV5-1
cdr3_aa: CASSIGELTQYF; v_call: TRBV19
cdr3_aa: CASSPSYRPSGIVYEQYF; v_call: TRBV13
cdr3_aa: CASSLGQGGATEAFF; v_call: TRBV6-5
cdr3_aa: CASSSAGTSGYNEQFF; v_call: TRBV5-6
cdr3_aa: CASSQGTGTSYEQYF; v_call: TRBV5-4
cdr3_aa: CAAAQGARRWRGYTF; v_call: TRBV5-6
cdr3_aa: CASSERLADYLKSTDTQYF; v_call: TRBV2
cdr3_aa: CASGEGNQPQHF; v_call: TRBV7-2
cdr3_aa: CASSLSGGAKETQYF; v_call: TRBV5-4
cdr3_aa: CASSSRQPREQYF; v_call: TRBV7-2
cdr3_aa: CASSHGSVETQYF; v_call: TRBV5-1